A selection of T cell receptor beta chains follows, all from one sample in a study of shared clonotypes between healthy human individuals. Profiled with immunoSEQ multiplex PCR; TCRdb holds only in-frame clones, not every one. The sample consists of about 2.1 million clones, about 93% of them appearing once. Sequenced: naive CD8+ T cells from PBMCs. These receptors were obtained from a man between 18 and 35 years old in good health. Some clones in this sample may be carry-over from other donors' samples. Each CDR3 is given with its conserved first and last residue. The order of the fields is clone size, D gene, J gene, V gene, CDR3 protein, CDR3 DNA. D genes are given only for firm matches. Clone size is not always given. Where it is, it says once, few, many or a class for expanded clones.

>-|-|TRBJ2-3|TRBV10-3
CAISESRGLGTDTQYF
TGTGCCATCAGTGAGTCTCGCGGGCTCGGCACAGATACGCAGTATTTT
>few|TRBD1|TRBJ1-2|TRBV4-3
CASSQGTGGYGYTF
TGCGCCAGCAGCCAAGGGACAGGGGGCTATGGCTACACCTTC
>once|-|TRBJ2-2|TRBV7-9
CASSLDPAGYGHYTGELFF
TGTGCCAGCAGCCTAGATCCCGCCGGGTACGGACATTACACCGGGGAGCTGTTTTTT
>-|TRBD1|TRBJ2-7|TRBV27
CASIQAGTGAYEQYF
TGTGCCAGCATCCAAGCTGGGACAGGGGCCTACGAGCAGTACTTC
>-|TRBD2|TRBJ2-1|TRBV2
CASLSGRYNEQFF
TGTGCCAGCCTTAGCGGGAGGTACAATGAGCAGTTCTTC
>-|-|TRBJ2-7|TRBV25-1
CASSDSGFREQYF
TGTGCCAGCAGTGATTCAGGGTTTCGCGAGCAGTACTTC
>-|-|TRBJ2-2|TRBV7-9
CASSLPIRAHNTGELFF
TGTGCCAGCAGCTTACCTATCCGAGCCCACAACACCGGGGAGCTGTTTTTT
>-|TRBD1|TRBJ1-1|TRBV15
CATRSTGGIAEAFF
TGTGCCACCAGGTCGACAGGGGGCATTGCTGAAGCTTTCTTT
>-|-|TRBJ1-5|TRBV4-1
CASSQRQGQPQHF
TGCGCCAGCAGCCAACGGCAAGGTCAGCCCCAGCATTTT
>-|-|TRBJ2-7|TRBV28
CASSSIRFILGMRAYEQYF
TGTGCCAGCAGTTCAATCAGATTCATACTAGGAATGCGGGCGTACGAGCAGTACTTC
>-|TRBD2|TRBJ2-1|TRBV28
CATRLAGGLEQFF
TGTGCCACCAGACTAGCGGGAGGTCTTGAGCAGTTCTTC
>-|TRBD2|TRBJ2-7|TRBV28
CASSPWREKDEQYF
TGTGCCAGCAGTCCCTGGCGGGAGAAGGACGAGCAGTACTTC
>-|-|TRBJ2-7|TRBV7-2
CASSMGLSYEQYF
TGTGCCAGCAGCATGGGACTTTCCTACGAGCAGTACTTC
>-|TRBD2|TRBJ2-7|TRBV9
CASSVFGGRDSYEQYF
TGTGCCAGCAGCGTATTCGGCGGGAGGGACTCCTACGAGCAGTACTTC
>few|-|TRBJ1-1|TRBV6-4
CASSPGPENTEAFF
TGTGCCAGCAGCCCAGGGCCGGAGAACACTGAAGCTTTCTTT
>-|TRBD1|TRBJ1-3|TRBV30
CARTGGTGNTIYF
TGTGCTCGGACAGGGGGCACTGGAAACACCATATATTTT
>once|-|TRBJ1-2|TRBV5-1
CASSVSGRERYGYTF
TGCGCCAGCAGCGTGTCCGGACGGGAGCGCTATGGCTACACCTTC
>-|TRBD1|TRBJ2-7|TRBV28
CATHGDRGIYEQYF
TGTGCCACCCACGGGGACAGGGGGATCTACGAGCAGTACTTC
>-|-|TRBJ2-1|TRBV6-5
CASSYSLDFPEFF
TGTGCCAGCAGTTACTCATTGGACTTCCCGGAGTTCTTC
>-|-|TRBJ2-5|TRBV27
CASSLSQETQYF
TGTGCCAGCAGTTTATCGCAAGAGACCCAGTACTTC
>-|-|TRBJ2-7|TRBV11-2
CASSSPALGVGYEQYF
TGTGCCAGCAGCTCGCCTGCTTTGGGGGTGGGCTACGAGCAGTACTTC
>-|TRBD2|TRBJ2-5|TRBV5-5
CASRRLAGVEETQYF
TGTGCCAGCAGGAGGCTAGCGGGAGTTGAGGAGACCCAGTACTTC
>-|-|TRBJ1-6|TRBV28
CASSLTENNSPLHF
TGTGCCAGCAGTTTGACAGAGAATAATTCACCCCTCCACTTT
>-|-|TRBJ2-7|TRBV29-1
CSVLSGAYEQYF
TGCAGCGTTTTATCCGGAGCCTACGAGCAGTACTTC
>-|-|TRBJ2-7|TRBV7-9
CASTPLAPGSPEQYF
TGTGCCAGCACCCCGCTTGCCCCAGGAAGCCCCGAGCAGTACTTC
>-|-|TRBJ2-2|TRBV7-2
CASRDLPRDTGELFF
TGTGCCAGCAGGGATCTCCCAAGGGACACCGGGGAGCTGTTTTTT
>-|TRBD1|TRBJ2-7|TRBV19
CASVDRGRPYEQYF
TGTGCCAGTGTGGACAGGGGGCGCCCCTACGAGCAGTACTTC
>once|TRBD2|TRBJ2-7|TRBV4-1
CASSPIAGGSYEQYF
TGCGCCAGCAGCCCCATAGCGGGGGGATCCTACGAGCAGTACTTC
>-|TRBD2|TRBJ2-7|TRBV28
CASSSLHLASGTFYEQYF
TGTGCCAGCAGTTCTTTGCACCTGGCTAGCGGGACCTTCTACGAGCAGTACTTC
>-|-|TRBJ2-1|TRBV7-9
CASGAGEQFF
TGTGCCAGCGGGGCGGGTGAGCAGTTCTTC
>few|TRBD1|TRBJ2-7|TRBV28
CASSLGRGYEQYF
TGTGCCAGCAGTTTGGGCAGGGGGTACGAGCAGTACTTC
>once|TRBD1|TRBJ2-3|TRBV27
CASSHRGVFADTQYF
TGTGCCAGCAGCCACAGGGGGGTTTTCGCAGATACGCAGTATTTT
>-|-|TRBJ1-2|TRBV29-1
CSVRAGQGYTF
TGCAGCGTTCGCGCAGGTCAAGGCTACACCTTC
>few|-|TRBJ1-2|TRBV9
CASSVASAGPYGYTF
TGTGCCAGCAGCGTAGCCAGTGCAGGCCCCTATGGCTACACCTTC
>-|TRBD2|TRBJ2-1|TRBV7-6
CASSPLGEGTNGNEQFF
TGTGCCAGCAGCCCCCTCGGGGAAGGGACTAATGGCAATGAGCAGTTCTTC